The T cell receptor (beta chain) described here comes from a study of cytomegalovirus exposure and HLA in healthy donors. Regarding the study as a whole: Available immune exposure information covered CMV serostatus only.

The CDR3 runs 13 residues. The germline CDR1 and CDR2 sequences are SGHDT and YYEEEE. Trimming left V 2 bases short and J 3 bases short, with 9 bases between. This clone showed up just a few times. Its target is unknown. The primer mix had 60 Vbeta and 13 Jbeta primers. The assay was immunoSEQ multiplex PCR, and TCRdb's table has in-frame clones only and misses some. The sample comprises almost 200,000 clones, roughly 83% of which are singletons, and approximately 0.36% rests with the top ten. The TCR sequence derives from a male donor in good health and CMV-seropositive. The gene calls are TRBV5-6 and TRBJ2-7, with D possibly matching TRBD1 (5 bases). Sequenced: PBMCs. In DNA, the CDR3 is TGTGCCAGCAGCTTTGCAGGGATCTACGAGCAGTACTTC. This translates into CASSFAGIYEQYF.